This is a list of T cell receptor beta chains from one sample in a study of cytomegalovirus exposure and HLA in healthy donors. Assay: immunoSEQ multiplex PCR; the TCRdb copy retains only in-frame clones and omits some. The sample totals under 95,000 clones. Sequencing was carried out using PBMCs. The receptors derive from a female donor in good health and CMV-seropositive. Both conserved end residues are part of each CDR3. A D gene is named only where the DNA matches it firmly.

j_call d_call v_call cdr3_aa cdr3_nt
TRBJ1-5 . TRBV11-3 CASSPSQGPSNQPQHF TGTGCCAGCAGCCCGTCCCAGGGGCCGAGCAATCAGCCCCAGCATTTT
TRBJ2-7 TRBD1 TRBV27 CASSPRQGGYSYEQYF TGTGCCAGCAGTCCAAGACAGGGCGGTTACTCCTACGAGCAGTACTTC
TRBJ1-5 . TRBV28 CASSLSPSNQPQHF TGTGCCAGCAGTTTATCCCCAAGCAATCAGCCCCAGCATTTT
TRBJ1-1 . TRBV28 CASSEQGKEAFF TGTGCCAGCAGTGAACAGGGCAAAGAAGCTTTCTTT
TRBJ1-2 TRBD1 TRBV15 CATSRVRTGGVYGYTF TGTGCCACCAGCAGAGTTAGGACAGGGGGAGTCTATGGCTACACCTTC
TRBJ1-6 . TRBV4-1 CASSKTGTSSPLHF TGCGCCAGCAGCAAAACAGGGACCAGCTCACCCCTCCACTTT
TRBJ1-2 TRBD1 TRBV7-6 CASSERTGTNYGYTF TGTGCCAGCAGCGAGCGGACAGGCACTAACTATGGCTACACCTTC
TRBJ2-3 . TRBV11-2 CASSFRGLSTDTQYF TGTGCCAGCAGCTTCAGGGGCCTAAGCACAGATACGCAGTATTTT
TRBJ1-6 . TRBV9 CASSVAVTATNSPLHF TGTGCCAGCAGCGTAGCTGTGACAGCTACTAATTCACCCCTCCACTTT
TRBJ1-4 TRBD1 TRBV6-1 CASSGTGQLNEKLFF TGTGCCAGCAGTGGGACGGGACAGCTGAATGAAAAACTGTTTTTT
TRBJ2-7 . TRBV15 CATSREKHNEQYF TGTGCCACCAGCAGAGAGAAACACAACGAGCAGTACTTC
TRBJ1-2 . TRBV18 CASSPPATPNYGYTF TGTGCCAGCTCACCACCGGCGACTCCTAACTATGGCTACACCTTC
TRBJ2-3 TRBD2 TRBV9 CASSEVGGTLTDTQYF TGTGCCAGCAGTGAGGTGGGGGGGACCCTCACAGATACGCAGTATTTT
TRBJ2-1 TRBD2 TRBV6-5 CASSSRLAGSYNEQFF TGTGCCAGCAGTTCCAGACTAGCGGGGTCCTACAATGAGCAGTTCTTC
TRBJ2-5 TRBD2 TRBV15 CATSRGPSSGGTPIQETQYF TGTGCCACCAGCAGAGGCCCCTCTAGCGGGGGCACTCCGATTCAAGAGACCCAGTACTTC
TRBJ1-6 . TRBV5-8 CASNTGRNYNSPLHF TGTGCCAGCAACACAGGACGGAACTATAATTCACCCCTCCACTTT
TRBJ2-1 . TRBV6-1 CASSALGLAPSSDNEQFF TGTGCCAGCAGTGCTCTCGGGCTAGCGCCGAGCTCCGACAATGAGCAGTTCTTC
TRBJ1-1 . TRBV4-1 CASSRGQLNTEAFF TGCGCCAGCAGCCGCGGACAACTTAACACTGAAGCTTTCTTT
TRBJ2-7 . TRBV6-1 CASSEALVGRGDEQYF TGTGCCAGCAGTGAAGCGCTCGTTGGGCGGGGAGACGAGCAGTACTTC
TRBJ2-7 . TRBV7-2 CASSFRMEGEQYF TGTGCCAGCAGCTTCCGGATGGAGGGCGAGCAGTACTTC
TRBJ2-1 TRBD2 TRBV5-1 CASSLEANSGAYNEQFF TGCGCCAGCAGCTTGGAAGCCAATAGCGGGGCCTACAATGAGCAGTTCTTC
TRBJ2-2 TRBD2 TRBV11-2 CASSLSNTGGGELFF TGTGCCAGCAGCTTGTCAAACACGGGAGGCGGGGAGCTGTTTTTT
TRBJ2-7 . TRBV29-1 CSVERRGPGHEQYF TGCAGCGTTGAACGGAGGGGCCCTGGTCACGAGCAGTACTTC
TRBJ2-1 TRBD2 TRBV6-5 CASSRLAGKNEQFF TGTGCCAGCAGTCGACTAGCGGGAAAGAATGAGCAGTTCTTC
TRBJ2-1 TRBD1 TRBV2 CASSPGGNEQFF TGTGCCAGCAGTCCAGGGGGCAATGAGCAGTTCTTC
TRBJ2-2 TRBD2 TRBV5-4 CASSLIAGGTGELFF TGTGCCAGCAGCTTAATAGCGGGGGGGACCGGGGAGCTGTTTTTT
TRBJ2-2 . TRBV7-3 CASSSRSTGTGELFF TGTGCCAGCAGCTCCCGATCTACGGGGACCGGGGAGCTGTTTTTT
TRBJ2-5 . TRBV27 CASARTPAQETQYF TGTGCCAGCGCCCGGACACCCGCTCAAGAGACCCAGTACTTC
TRBJ1-4 TRBD1 TRBV5-1 CASSSTGTGREALFF TGCGCCAGCAGCTCCACCGGGACAGGGAGGGAAGCGCTGTTTTTT
TRBJ2-7 . TRBV28 CASGARYEQYF TGTGCCAGCGGAGCCCGCTACGAGCAGTACTTC
TRBJ1-4 . TRBV7-9 CASSLVQPGGNEKLFF TGTGCCAGCAGCTTAGTCCAACCCGGGGGGAATGAAAAACTGTTTTTT
TRBJ2-3 TRBD1 TRBV5-8 CASSSGQFTSTQYF TGTGCCAGCAGCTCGGGACAGTTCACAAGTACGCAGTATTTT
TRBJ2-7 TRBD1 TRBV5-1 CASNPYGTGNYEQYF TGCGCCAGCAACCCTTATGGGACAGGGAACTACGAGCAGTACTTC
TRBJ2-2 . TRBV2 CASSESYRNTGELFF TGTGCCAGCAGTGAATCCTACAGAAACACCGGGGAGCTGTTTTTT
TRBJ2-1 . TRBV14 CASSQVNSRGHYYNEQFF TGTGCCAGCAGCCAAGTTAATTCCCGGGGACACTACTACAATGAGCAGTTCTTC
TRBJ1-3 . TRBV7-6 CASSLVAWDNSGNTIYF TGTGCCAGCAGCTTAGTGGCTTGGGACAACTCTGGAAACACCATATATTTT
TRBJ1-2 TRBD1 TRBV27 CASSTLQGATEGYTF TGTGCCAGCAGTACTTTACAGGGGGCTACAGAAGGCTACACCTTC
TRBJ1-4 . TRBV9 CASSVAGGVGEKLFF TGTGCCAGCAGCGTAGCTGGGGGGGTCGGCGAAAAACTGTTTTTT
TRBJ1-1 TRBD1 TRBV19 CASSVRTGHEAFF TGTGCCAGTAGTGTTAGGACAGGACATGAAGCTTTCTTT
TRBJ2-1 . TRBV5-4 CASRDTYNEQFF TGTGCCAGCCGGGACACCTACAATGAGCAGTTCTTC